Sequencing of this T cell receptor beta chain was carried out in a study of CD8+ T cells in alopecia areata. The CDR3 runs to 14 residues. With 1 base removed from V and 4 bases from J, the gap between germline ends came to 11 bases. Germline lookup yields CDR1 GKSSPN and CDR2 SITVG. Study-wide results and caveats: Shared TCR sequences were less clear between patients than in mice, possibly partly from HLA diversity.

Combined cutaneous lymph node cells underwent sorting by CD4, CD8alpha, NKG2D, NKG2ACE and additional markers. TCR sequencing used cDNA made by reverse transcription of extracted RNA. The repertoire was sequenced with immunoSEQ multiplex PCR; TCRdb's copy has only in-frame clones and lacks some. The sample shows more than 250,000 clones, none of them appearing just once. This clone appeared a few times. The antigen is undetermined. Mouse gene names and germline throughout. The read stops 4 residues short of the end of the CDR3; the missing end is completed from the germline J gene. This TCR was recovered from a C3H/HeJ mouse with alopecia areata. For this strain, the MHC haplotype corresponds to H2-k. The chain links TRBV31 to TRBJ2-1, with TRBD1 as a possible D gene (6 bases). Input material: CD4+ T cells sorted from a lymph node. The sequenced part of the CDR3 DNA is TGTGCCTGGAGTCCAGGACAGACTTATGCT. Its translation: CAWSPGQTYA. The entire CDR3 protein reads CAWSPGQTYAEQFF.